This entry features one T cell receptor beta chain sequence. The antigen remains undetermined. The data were obtained in a study of T cell responses to AZD1222 COVID-19 vaccine. Findings and caveats of the study: Seropositive status at baseline applied to only 6 or 7 AZD1222 recipients. Sampled repertoires all dated from after the peak T cell response.

This CDR3 has 12 residues. The germline CDR1 and CDR2 sequences are ENHRY and SYGVKD. V lost 2 bases to trimming and J lost 5 bases, with 6 bases between them. TCRdb keeps only in-frame clones here, not all; method: immunoSEQ multiplex PCR. The repertoire holds 130,000 to 150,000 clones, with 80% to 95% as singletons. The rearrangement joins TRBV10-3 to TRBJ2-5; D call uncertain. This clonotype was sampled from an adult in good health. Sequenced here: peripheral blood, sampled on day 0 of MenACWY control vaccination. This CDR3 is CAISEGSETQYF. DNA for the CDR3: TGTGCCATCAGTGAGGGTTCCGAGACCCAGTACTTC.